Given below is one T cell receptor (beta chain) in context. Its antigen remains unidentified. This entry comes from a study of vaccination and CD4 T cells after COVID-19. Background on the study: Convalescent patients, SARS-CoV-2 positive by nasal swab PCR, comprised several mild cases and one severe case. Between diagnosis and the drawing of post-COVID samples lay a median roughly 100 days (range 35 to 161).

Treatment denoted: 10-day PBMC culture with coronavirus spike peptide pools or control peptides (ViraFEST assay). Once peptide pools had expanded antigen-specific T cells, ViraFEST sequenced TCRs. The Oncomine TCR Beta short-read assay sequenced DNA from cultured CD4+ T cells. TCRdb redid the calling of the PCR reads with MiXCR, one entry per CDR3 protein. The table has around 10,000 distinct CDR3 sequences, 42% seen once. After removal of 4 bases from V and 3 bases from J, the junction contained 2 bases not matched to a gene. This CDR3 has 13 residues. The germline gives CDR1 SNHLY, CDR2 FYNNEI. The receptor comes from a human donor who had recovered from COVID-19. The chain has TRBV2 and TRBJ2-5, with TRBD2 matching over 7 bases. The specimen was CD4+ T cells from blood, cultured in vitro. The CDR3 reads CASSVRGEETQYF. The CDR3 bases are TGTGCCAGCAGTGTTCGGGGGGAAGAGACCCAGTACTTC. Using reference TRBV2 and TRBJ2-5 for the parts outside the CDR3, the full variable domain is EPEVTQTPSHQVTQMGQEVILRCVPISNHLYFYWYRQILGQKVEFLVSFYNNEISEKSEIFDDQFSVERPDGSNFTLKIRSTKLEDSAMYFCASSVRGEETQYFGPGTRLLVL.